One sample yielded the 16 T cell receptor beta chains listed below, sequenced in a study of T cells in Graves' hyperthyroidism and ophthalmopathy (dated by TCRdb to between 2018 and 2021). The library was produced with multiplex PCR. Data came from an Illumina HiSeq 2000. Amplification of TCR beta CDR3 regions was carried out from RNA transcripts. For the first round of RT-PCR on the TCR CDR3, the HTBI primer set was used together with the Qiagen OneStep RT-PCR kit. Starting from the raw public reads, TCRdb applied fastp trimming at Q25, assembled clones with MiXCR and retained in-frame beta chains. Here each entry gathers all rows of one CDR3 protein and keeps the most common genes and DNA. In this sample the table shows around 350,000 distinct CDR3 sequences, 15% to 20% of which occur a single time. Of the sample, 3.5% to 4% falls within the top ten clones. Sequencing was performed on blood. These receptors all stem from a woman aged 18-29 years with Graves' hyperthyroidism.

This clonotype was counted ten times or more. The rearrangement uses TRBV5-1 and TRBJ2-7; D possibly matches TRBD1 or TRBD2 (5 bases each). Germline CDR1 and CDR2: SGHRS and YFSETQ. The V and J ends lost 4 bases and 3 bases respectively, with 17 bases between them. CDR3 length: 15 amino acids. The CDR3: CASSLRGTANYEQYF. DNA for the CDR3: TGCGCCAGCAGCCTCCGAGGGACGGCAAACTACGAGCAGTACTTC.

Ten or more counts support this clonotype. J is TRBJ1-2 and V is TRBV20-1, with 8 bases fitting TRBD1. CDR3 length: 16 amino acids. The V gene end was trimmed by 2 bases and the J gene end by 6 bases; junction bases not matched to a gene: 14. Germline CDR1 DFQATT, CDR2 SNEGSKA (reference sequence). In DNA form, the CDR3 reads TGCAGTGCTAGAATGGTACAACAGGGGGGGACCGATGGCTACACCTTC. Translating it yields CSARMVQQGGTDGYTF.

This clonotype was seen repeatedly, ten times or more. The V call is TRBV11-1, the J call TRBJ2-5; a weak D match, TRBD2 (7 bases). The V gene's germline CDR1 is SGHAT and CDR2 FQDESV (reference sequence). The V end was cut by 5 bases, the J end by 5 bases, with 24 bases between. There are 17 residues in the CDR3. The CDR3: CASSPRVMSGGYETQYF. CDR3 coding DNA: TGTGCCAGCAGCCCCCGGGTAATGTCGGGGGGCTACGAGACCCAGTACTTC.

This chain links TRBV7-2 with TRBJ2-5, with TRBD2 matching 7 bases. V trimming: 4 bases; J trimming: 2 bases; junction bases outside the gene matches: 4. Germline values: CDR1 SGHTA, CDR2 FQGNSA. This CDR3 is 14 amino acids long. CDR3 DNA sequence: TGTGCCAGCAGCTCGCGGACTAGACAAGAGACCCAGTACTTC. Its protein product is CASSSRTRQETQYF.

The chain combines TRBV3-1 with TRBJ1-1; D ambiguous. The germline CDR1 and CDR2 sequences are LGHDT and YNNKEL (reference sequence). The CDR3 sequence is 16 residues long. V was shortened by 1 base and J by 2 bases, with 14 bases between the two germline ends. The DNA of the CDR3 is TGTGCCAGCAGCCAAGGACGATGGCCGAGAAACACTGAAGCTTTCTTT. Protein sequence: CASSQGRWPRNTEAFF.

The table lists this clonotype with many counts. The V and J genes are TRBV11-2 and TRBJ1-3; D gene unclear. CDR1 and CDR2 (germline): SGHAT, FQNNGV. The CDR3 loop spans 12 amino acids. Trimming pared 2 bases from V and 4 bases from J, leaving 3 bases between. The CDR3 loop reads CASSLIGNTIYF. DNA of the CDR3: TGTGCCAGCAGCTTAATCGGAAACACCATATATTTT.

This clonotype has at least ten counts. The rearrangement uses TRBV6-1 and TRBJ1-2; unclear D gene. The CDR3 sequence is 13 residues long. V was pared by 6 bases and J by 8 bases, with 16 bases between. Per the germline V gene, CDR1 is MNHNS and CDR2 is SASEGT. CDR3 in DNA: TGTGCCAGCAGGCTAACCACCTCGAGCGGCTACACCTTC. Its translation: CASRLTTSSGYTF.

Ten or more counts support this clonotype. The gene calls are TRBV6-2 or TRBV6-3 and TRBJ2-3; D is unresolved. Germline V gene data show CDR1 as MNHEY and CDR2 as SVGEGT. CDR3 length: 13 amino acids. Trimming cost V 5 bases and J 7 bases, with 13 bases left between them. The CDR3 region is CASSPGATHTQYF. In DNA form, the CDR3 reads TGTGCCAGCAGTCCAGGAGCTACTCATACGCAGTATTTT.

There are many counts of this clonotype. V gene TRBV30 combines with J gene TRBJ1-3; D is possibly TRBD1 (6 bases). The CDR3 has 15 residues. Germline V CDR1 and CDR2: GTSNPN, SVGIG (reference sequence). The V end was cut by 0 bases, the J end by 0 bases, with 9 bases between. Here the CDR3 reads CAWSVTGTSGNTIYF. The CDR3 coding sequence is TGTGCCTGGAGTGTAACAGGGACCTCTGGAAACACCATATATTTT.

This clonotype has at least ten counts. The J gene is TRBJ1-1, the V gene TRBV20-1; D gene uncertain. Trimming shortened V by 1 base and J by 2 bases, and 14 bases separated the two germline ends. The CDR3 totals 15 residues. Germline CDR1 is DFQATT and CDR2 is SNEGSKA (reference sequence). The CDR3 DNA sequence: TGCAGTGCTAGAGCCTTTCGAGAGTTTAACACTGAAGCTTTCTTT. The encoded protein is CSARAFREFNTEAFF.

This chain uses TRBV11-1 with TRBJ2-7, with D possibly TRBD1 on 5 matching bases. V was cut by 1 base and J by 7 bases, with 14 bases left in between. The CDR3 contains 14 residues. Germline CDR1 SGHAT, CDR2 FQDESV (reference sequence). The CDR3 DNA sequence: TGTGCCAGCAGCTTAGTCTCGGACATCGGGGAGCAGTACTTC. Its protein product is CASSLVSDIGEQYF.

This clonotype was seen at least ten times. The rearrangement joins TRBV30 to TRBJ2-5; D perhaps matches TRBD1 (5 bases). Trimming removed 2 bases at V and 2 bases at J, with 12 bases between. The CDR3 consists of 14 residues. Germline V gene sequence: CDR1 GTSNPN, CDR2 SVGIG (reference sequence). The CDR3 spells CAWSRAGLQETQYF. CDR3 bases: TGTGCCTGGAGTAGGGCAGGGCTGCAAGAGACCCAGTACTTC. Looking up the rest from reference TRBV30 and TRBJ2-5 gives the full variable domain: SQTIHQWPATLVQPVGSPLSLECTVEGTSNPNLYWYRQAAGRGLQLLFYSVGIGQISSEVPQNLSASRPQDRQFILSSKKLLLSDSGFYLCAWSRAGLQETQYFGPGTRLLVL.

This clonotype was counted many times. The chain carries TRBV28 and TRBJ1-3; 8 bases line up with TRBD1. With 6 bases clipped from V and 0 bases from J, the junction kept 4 bases outside the gene matches. Germline assignment: CDR1 MDHEN and CDR2 SYDVKM. CDR3 length: 15 residues. CDR3 protein: CASSSGTGSGNTIYF. DNA for the CDR3: TGTGCCAGCAGCTCCGGGACAGGCTCTGGAAACACCATATATTTT.

At least ten counts were recorded for this clonotype. The chain recombines TRBV20-1 with TRBJ2-7, with unresolved D. The CDR3 sequence is 13 residues long. V was trimmed by 1 base and J by 2 bases, leaving 9 bases between them. CDR1 is DFQATT, CDR2 SNEGSKA, per germline (reference sequence). CDR3 DNA sequence: TGCAGTGCTAGAGGAGACAATCCCTACGAGCAGTACTTC. Translated, it gives CSARGDNPYEQYF.

The rearrangement joins TRBV29-1 to TRBJ1-2, with D unclear. Germline CDR1 and CDR2: SQVTM and ANQGSEA. The CDR3 totals 11 residues. Deletions cut 6 bases from V and 14 bases from J, with 19 bases between. In DNA form, the CDR3 reads TGCAGCGTCCAATTACACCGGACGGGAACCTTC. It is translated as CSVQLHRTGTF.

This clonotype has at least ten counts. This chain uses TRBV6-2 or TRBV6-3 with TRBJ2-4; TRBD1 aligns across 8 bases. After removal of 8 bases from V and 7 bases from J, the junction contained 4 bases not matched to a gene. Per the germline V gene, CDR1 is MNHEY and CDR2 is SVGEGT. This CDR3 contains 12 residues. The CDR3: CASADRENIQYF. The DNA for the CDR3 is TGTGCCAGCGCGGACAGGGAGAACATTCAGTACTTC.